A single sample gave rise to the 5 T cell receptor beta chains below, sequenced in a study of regulatory T cells in long-lasting Graves disease. The time point denotes: newly diagnosed GD, antithyroid drugs for less than 3 months. RNA isolated from PBMCs was used to make the TCR library. Libraries of TCR beta came from iRepertoire HTBI primers plus Arm-PCR of CDR3 regions. TCRdb used MiXCR to reprocess the multiplex PCR reads, holding one entry per CDR3 protein. The table has 450,000 to 600,000 distinct CDR3 sequences, around 16% seen once. These same data were also listed under a study on T cells in Graves' hyperthyroidism and ophthalmopathy.

The starting material was peripheral blood mononuclear cells (PBMCs), obtained at new diagnosis, from a patient treated with antithyroid drugs. These receptors all come from a man aged 35 to 55 with Graves disease.

This clonotype was seen many times. The rearrangement uses TRBV11-2 and TRBJ2-7, with 11 bases matching TRBD2. Germline values: CDR1 SGHAT, CDR2 FQNNGV. The CDR3 sequence is 16 residues long. The V segment lost 5 bases and the J segment 4 bases; nucleotides outside the gene matches: 10. CDR3 sequence: CASSLKLAGVAYEQYF. The CDR3 DNA reads as TGTGCCAGCAGCCTTAAACTAGCGGGAGTTGCTTACGAGCAGTACTTC.

J is TRBJ2-7 and V is TRBV6-1; 10 bases fit TRBD1. V shed 6 bases and J 4 bases; nucleotides not matched to a gene: 6. This CDR3 has 14 amino acids. The germline V gene encodes CDR1 MNHNS and CDR2 SASEGT. The CDR3 protein is CASRERTGGYEQYF. Written as DNA, the CDR3 is TGTGCCAGCAGGGAGCGGACAGGGGGGTACGAGCAGTACTTC.

This clonotype was seen repeatedly, ten times or more. The chain couples TRBV3-1 to TRBJ2-7; D might be TRBD1 (6 bases). This CDR3 is built from 15 residues. Between the trimmed V and J ends, which lost 5 bases and 4 bases, there was a span of 18 bases. CDR1 LGHDT and CDR2 YNNKEL come from the germline V gene (reference sequence). CDR3 protein: CASSKGRQAQYEQYF. The CDR3 bases are TGTGCCAGCAGCAAGGGACGACAGGCACAGTACGAGCAGTACTTC.

This clonotype came up many times. The gene calls are TRBV20-1 and TRBJ2-1, with no clear D. V was cut by 4 bases and J by 7 bases, with 5 bases left in between. This CDR3 has 10 amino acids. The germline gives CDR1 DFQATT, CDR2 SNEGSKA (reference sequence). The CDR3 reads CSANQNEQFF. CDR3 coding DNA: TGCAGTGCTAACCAAAATGAGCAGTTCTTC.

In its sample, this clonotype was seen many times. J is TRBJ2-1 and V is TRBV2, with a tentative D call TRBD2 (5 bases). Trimming left V 7 bases short and J 0 bases short, with 10 bases between. The length of the CDR3 is 14 residues. Germline values: CDR1 SNHLY, CDR2 FYNNEI. The DNA of the CDR3 is TGTGCCAGCACCTTACTAGGCTCCTACAATGAGCAGTTCTTC. This gives the protein CASTLLGSYNEQFF. The complete variable domain, with remaining parts taken from reference TRBV2 and TRBJ2-1, reads EPEVTQTPSHQVTQMGQEVILRCVPISNHLYFYWYRQILGQKVEFLVSFYNNEISEKSEIFDDQFSVERPDGSNFTLKIRSTKLEDSAMYFCASTLLGSYNEQFFGPGTRLTVL.